One sample yielded the 30 T cell receptor beta chains listed below, sequenced in a study of siplizumab effects on memory and regulatory T cells. Generated by immunoSEQ multiplex PCR, the TCRdb table keeps only in-frame clones and is missing some. The repertoire consists of about 82,000 clones, with about 91% occurring once and the leading ten covering more than 1.5%. The source material was Tregs sorted from blood. The receptor set was obtained from a human donor in good health.

The CDR3 DNA follows: TGTGCCAGCAGCCCCGGGACAGAACAAGAGACCCAGTACTTC. Protein: CASSPGTEQETQYF. The chain has TRBV5-4 and TRBJ2-5; TRBD1 agrees at 7 bases. V trimming: 4 bases; J trimming: 2 bases; junction bases outside the gene matches: 5. The CDR3 has 14 residues. CDR1 SGHNT and CDR2 YYREEE come from the germline V gene (reference sequence).

The chain recombines TRBV9 with TRBJ2-3; D unresolved. Trimming left V 0 bases short and J 0 bases short, with 8 bases between. The germline V gene encodes CDR1 SGDLS and CDR2 YYNGEE. There are 15 residues in the CDR3. The CDR3 protein is CASSVGLVSTDTQYF. The DNA of the CDR3 is TGTGCCAGCAGCGTAGGCTTAGTAAGCACAGATACGCAGTATTTT.

The rearrangement links TRBV11-2 to TRBJ2-7; D unresolved. Germline values: CDR1 SGHAT, CDR2 FQNNGV. The CDR3 has 15 amino acids. V was clipped by 4 bases and J by 4 bases, with 17 bases between them. The DNA for the CDR3 is TGTGCCAGCAGCTGGCGCTGGGCCCCAGAGTACGAGCAGTACTTC. This codes for CASSWRWAPEYEQYF.

This clone was detected once. This chain joins TRBV6-5 and TRBJ1-2; D possibly corresponds to TRBD1 (6 bases). Germline V lookup: CDR1 MNHEY, CDR2 SVGAGI. The CDR3 has 13 residues. V was shortened by 8 bases and J by 1 base, with 11 bases between the two germline ends. The CDR3 region has the DNA TGTGCCAGCGGCTCACAGGGTAACTATGGCTACACCTTC. Protein product: CASGSQGNYGYTF.

The chain joins TRBV7-9 to TRBJ2-7, with TRBD1 matching 7 bases. J lost 5 bases, V lost 5 bases, and 12 bases had no gene match. This CDR3 is 15 amino acids long. The germline V gene has CDR1 SEHNR and CDR2 FQNEAQ (reference sequence). The CDR3 here is CASSPRGQLWDEQYF. The CDR3 bases are TGTGCCAGCAGCCCGAGGGGGCAATTGTGGGACGAGCAGTACTTC.

The chain uses TRBV5-6 and TRBJ1-5, with unresolved D. V was trimmed by 2 bases and J by 2 bases, leaving 14 bases between them. Germline CDR1 and CDR2: SGHDT and YYEEEE. This CDR3 region has 16 residues. Here the CDR3 DNA reads TGTGCCAGCAGCTTCAGGTCCCCTCGGGGCAATCAGCCCCAGCATTTT. This codes for CASSFRSPRGNQPQHF.

The J gene is TRBJ2-3, the V gene TRBV18; possibly TRBD2 for D (7 bases). V lost 0 bases and J lost 5, with 9 bases in between. CDR3 length: 14 residues. Germline-derived CDR1 and CDR2 are KGHSH and LQKENI. The CDR3: CASSPPRGGDTQYF. CDR3 sequence (DNA): TGTGCCAGCTCACCACCGAGGGGGGGAGATACGCAGTATTTT.

Here the CDR3 reads CASNPRLAGREQFF. The CDR3 DNA follows: TGTGCCAGCAACCCCCGGCTAGCGGGGAGGGAGCAGTTCTTC. The chain combines TRBV6-1 with TRBJ2-1; 9 bases match TRBD2. The V gene end was trimmed by 7 bases and the J gene end by 10 bases; junction bases not matched to a gene: 11. Germline V gives CDR1 MNHNS, CDR2 SASEGT. The CDR3 totals 14 residues.

The rearrangement links TRBV27 to TRBJ2-7; the D gene is possibly TRBD1 (5 bases). CDR1 and CDR2 (germline): MNHEY, SMNVEV (reference sequence). The CDR3 has 15 residues. V dropped 2 bases and J dropped 3 bases, with 14 bases sitting between them. CDR3 sequence: CASSLRVGHYYEQYF. DNA for the CDR3: TGTGCCAGCAGTTTACGGGTAGGACACTACTACGAGCAGTACTTC.

J is TRBJ2-3 and V is TRBV4-1, with D hard to call. The CDR3 sequence is 17 residues long. Trimming left V 4 bases short and J 0 bases short, with 17 bases between. The germline V gene encodes CDR1 MGHRA and CDR2 YSYEKL. This CDR3 is CASSLNWVAGSTDTQYF. DNA of the CDR3: TGCGCCAGCAGCCTAAACTGGGTGGCCGGAAGCACAGATACGCAGTATTTT.

V is TRBV7-2 and J is TRBJ2-1, with D possibly TRBD2 on 5 matching bases. V shed 5 bases and J shed 0 bases, with 8 bases lying between them. The CDR3 contains 14 residues. Per the germline V gene, CDR1 is SGHTA and CDR2 is FQGNSA. The CDR3 loop is CASSPDYSYNEQFF. The CDR3 bases are TGTGCCAGCAGCCCAGACTACTCCTACAATGAGCAGTTCTTC.

In this sample, this clone turned up once. J is TRBJ1-2 and V is TRBV15, with D uncertain. Trimming removed 1 base from V and 8 bases from J, with 5 bases in between. The CDR3 covers 11 residues. Per germline, CDR1 LNHNV and CDR2 YYDKDF (reference sequence). The CDR3 DNA sequence: TGTGCCACCAGCAGAGCTGGGGGCTACACCTTC. It codes for CATSRAGGYTF.

V usage is TRBV15 and J usage is TRBJ2-1; D gene unclear. Looked up from germline, CDR1 is LNHNV and CDR2 is YYDKDF (reference sequence). The CDR3 is 12 residues long. With 0 bases removed from V and 6 bases from J, the gap between germline ends came to 3 bases. As DNA, the CDR3 is TGTGCCACCAGCAGAGATGGCAATGAGCAGTTCTTC. This codes for CATSRDGNEQFF.

The J gene is TRBJ1-6, the V gene TRBV9; D is uncertain. There are 13 residues in the CDR3. Trimming took 4 bases from V and 7 from J, leaving 9 bases between them. Germline-derived CDR1 and CDR2 are SGDLS and YYNGEE. The CDR3 coding sequence is TGTGCCAGCAGCTCGCGCCCCAATTCACCCCTCCACTTT. It codes for CASSSRPNSPLHF. Full variable domain (rest looked up from reference TRBV9 and TRBJ1-6): DSGVTQTPKHLITATGQRVTLRCSPRSGDLSVYWYQQSLDQGLQFLIQYYNGEERAKGNILERFSAQQFPDLHSELNLSSLELGDSALYFCASSSRPNSPLHFGNGTRLTVT.

The V and J genes are TRBV6-4 and TRBJ1-1; 8 bases align to TRBD1. Germline loops: CDR1 MRHNA, CDR2 SNTAGT. This CDR3 is 13 amino acids long. Trimming at V came to 6 bases and at J to 5 bases, leaving 5 bases not matched to a gene. CDR3 loop: CASRGQGRTEAFF. CDR3 nucleotides: TGTGCCAGCAGAGGACAGGGTCGAACTGAAGCTTTCTTT.

The chain is built from TRBV10-3 and TRBJ1-2; 7 bases are shared with TRBD1. Germline CDR1 ENHRY, CDR2 SYGVKD. The CDR3 runs to 13 residues. The V gene end was trimmed by 7 bases and the J gene end by 5 bases; junction bases not matched to a gene: 7. The CDR3 DNA follows: TGTGCCATCACCAGGGACAGTGATTATGGCTACACCTTC. It yields the protein CAITRDSDYGYTF.

This clone was picked up one time. CDR3 nucleotides: TGTGCCAGCAGCCAAGGCCTAGCGGGGGGATTGACAGATACGCAGTATTTT. Its translation: CASSQGLAGGLTDTQYF. The chain employs TRBV4-2 and TRBJ2-3, with TRBD2 matching over 11 bases. The CDR3 spans 17 residues. Trimming took 1 base from V and 3 from J; bases not matched to a gene: 6. Germline V lookup: CDR1 LGHNA, CDR2 YNFKEQ.

This chain connects TRBV2 to TRBJ2-2, with D possibly being TRBD1 (7 bases). CDR1 is SNHLY, CDR2 FYNNEI, per germline. CDR3 length equals 15 residues. V was shortened by 2 bases and J by 7 bases, with 14 bases between the two germline ends. The CDR3 protein is CASSEWRGQVGELFF. The CDR3 bases are TGTGCCAGCAGTGAATGGAGGGGGCAGGTCGGGGAGCTGTTTTTT.

The chain has TRBV16 and TRBJ2-2; D perhaps matches TRBD2 (5 bases). The length of the CDR3 is 15 residues. Trimming removed 4 bases at V and 2 bases at J, with 11 bases between. In germline, CDR1 is KGHSY, CDR2 FQNENV. The CDR3 nucleotides read TGTGCCAGCAGCCTTCGGACTGACAACACCGGGGAGCTGTTTTTT. It encodes CASSLRTDNTGELFF.

This chain uses TRBV7-9 with TRBJ2-3; D may be TRBD1 (5 bases). This CDR3 has 13 residues. The germline gives CDR1 SEHNR, CDR2 FQNEAQ (reference sequence). V dropped 4 bases and J dropped 4 bases, with 9 bases sitting between them. Written as DNA, the CDR3 is TGTGCCAGCAGCTCCCAGGGTCCAGATACGCAGTATTTT. As protein: CASSSQGPDTQYF.

CDR3 region: CASSPGVYGYTF. DNA for the CDR3: TGTGCCAGCTCACCAGGGGTCTATGGCTACACCTTC. The genes are TRBV18 and TRBJ1-2; no clear D gene. This CDR3 spans 12 amino acids. CDR1 and CDR2 (germline): KGHSH, LQKENI. The V end lost 2 bases, the J end lost 4 bases, and 5 bases lay between the germline ends.

The rearrangement uses TRBV6-5 and TRBJ1-6; D is possibly TRBD1 (5 bases). Trimming pared 4 bases from V and 7 bases from J, leaving 14 bases between. Germline CDR1 is MNHEY and CDR2 is SVGAGI. The CDR3 sequence is 15 residues long. The CDR3 loop is CASSWDLRRNSPLHF. For the CDR3, the DNA is TGTGCCAGCAGTTGGGACCTCCGGAGGAATTCACCCCTCCACTTT.

This rearrangement joins TRBV10-3 to TRBJ2-7; maybe TRBD2 (5 bases). The CDR3 is 13 amino acids. With 10 bases removed from V and 0 bases from J, the gap between germline ends came to 13 bases. Germline CDR1 and CDR2: ENHRY and SYGVKD. As DNA, the CDR3 is TGTGCCACCCTACTAGGAAGCTCCTACGAGCAGTACTTC. Protein sequence: CATLLGSSYEQYF.

The chain has TRBV9 and TRBJ2-5, with D perhaps matching TRBD1 (5 bases). V was cut by 0 bases and J by 4 bases, with 13 bases left in between. This CDR3 contains 15 residues. Germline assignment: CDR1 SGDLS and CDR2 YYNGEE. The chain's CDR3 is CASSVAALRGETQYF. Written as DNA, the CDR3 is TGTGCCAGCAGCGTAGCTGCCCTTAGGGGAGAGACCCAGTACTTC.

This clone was observed a few times. The chain joins TRBV15 to TRBJ2-6; D perhaps matches TRBD2 (5 bases). This CDR3 has 19 residues. The V and J ends lost 0 bases and 1 base respectively, with 16 bases between them. From germline, CDR1 is LNHNV and CDR2 YYDKDF (reference sequence). CDR3 protein: CATSRDVGRARSGANVLTF. The CDR3 bases are TGTGCCACCAGCAGAGACGTTGGGAGAGCTCGGTCTGGGGCCAACGTCCTGACTTTC.

This CDR3 reads CASTRDGLAEKLFF. CDR3 bases: TGTGCCAGCACCAGGGATGGGCTCGCGGAAAAACTGTTTTTT. This chain uses TRBV11-2 with TRBJ1-4, with D possibly matching TRBD1 (5 bases). The CDR3 totals 14 residues. V was trimmed by 7 bases and J by 8 bases, leaving 17 bases between them. Germline CDR1 is SGHAT and CDR2 is FQNNGV.

The chain recombines TRBV10-3 with TRBJ1-2, with 7 bases identical to TRBD1. CDR3 length equals 15 residues. Germline V gene lookup returns CDR1 ENHRY and CDR2 SYGVKD. Trimming took 10 bases from V and 7 from J; bases not matched to a gene: 18. The CDR3: CATRATGFSHFGYTF. CDR3 nucleotide sequence: TGTGCCACCCGTGCGACAGGGTTCTCCCACTTTGGCTACACCTTC.

In its sample, this clone was seen once. The V and J genes are TRBV9 and TRBJ2-7; possibly TRBD2 for D (5 bases). Germline assignment: CDR1 SGDLS and CDR2 YYNGEE. This CDR3 spans 11 amino acids. V was shortened by 3 bases and J by 6 bases, with 7 bases between the two germline ends. This CDR3 reads CASSGGSEQYF. Here the CDR3 DNA reads TGTGCCAGCAGCGGTGGGAGCGAGCAGTACTTC.

The chain recombines TRBV4-3 with TRBJ1-1; a weak D match, TRBD1 (6 bases). The CDR3 has 15 residues. Germline V gene sequence: CDR1 LGHNA, CDR2 YSLEER. Deletions cut 3 bases from V and 0 bases from J, with 11 bases between. This CDR3 is CASSHGQRLNTEAFF. The CDR3 coding sequence is TGCGCCAGCAGCCATGGACAGCGCTTGAACACTGAAGCTTTCTTT.

This clone was found once. The chain employs TRBV7-2 and TRBJ2-3, with D possibly TRBD1 on 5 matching bases. The V gene's germline CDR1 is SGHTA and CDR2 FQGNSA. The CDR3 is made up of 15 amino acids. Trimming took off 0 bases at V and 0 bases at J, with 7 bases between the two ends. The CDR3 nucleotides are TGTGCCAGCAGCTTAGCGGGGCTTAGCACAGATACGCAGTATTTT. Its translation: CASSLAGLSTDTQYF.